This TCR beta chain was identified during a study of blood T cell repertoires in COVID-19. Study overall: Spain, Italy and the United States supplied samples that represented acute and convalescent COVID-19.

This clone was seen a handful of times. The cohort comprised adults aged roughly 18 to 90 years residing in under 25 US areas. Sequencing used immunoSEQ multiplex PCR; TCRdb keeps in-frame clones, though not all of them. Among 150,000 or so clones listed, over 75% were seen once. Germline CDR1 GTSNPN, CDR2 SVGIG (reference sequence). The length of the CDR3 is 14 residues. V dropped 3 bases and J dropped 8; count of bases not matched to a gene: 10. Sequencing was done on a sample of PBMCs or T cells enriched from blood (not recorded which). The receptor was isolated from a young woman with acute COVID-19. The V and J genes are TRBV30 and TRBJ1-5; TRBD1 matches at 7 bases. This CDR3 reads CAWSEDRLRKPQHF. CDR3 coding DNA: TGTGCCTGGAGCGAGGACAGGCTTAGGAAGCCCCAGCATTTT.